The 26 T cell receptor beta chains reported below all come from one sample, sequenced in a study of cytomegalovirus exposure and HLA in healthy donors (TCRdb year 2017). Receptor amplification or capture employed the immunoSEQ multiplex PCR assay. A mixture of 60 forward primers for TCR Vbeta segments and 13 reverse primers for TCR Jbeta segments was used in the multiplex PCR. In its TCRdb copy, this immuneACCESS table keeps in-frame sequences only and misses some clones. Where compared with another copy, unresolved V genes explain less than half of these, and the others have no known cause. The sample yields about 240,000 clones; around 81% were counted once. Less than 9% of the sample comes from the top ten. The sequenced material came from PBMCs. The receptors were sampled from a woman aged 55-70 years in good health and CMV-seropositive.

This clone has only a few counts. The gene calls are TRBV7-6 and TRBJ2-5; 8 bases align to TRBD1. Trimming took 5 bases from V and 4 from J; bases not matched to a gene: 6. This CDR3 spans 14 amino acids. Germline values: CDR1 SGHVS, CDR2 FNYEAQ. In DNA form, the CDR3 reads TGTGCCAGCAGCGGCAGGGGGCGTGGAGAGACCCAGTACTTC. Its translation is CASSGRGRGETQYF.

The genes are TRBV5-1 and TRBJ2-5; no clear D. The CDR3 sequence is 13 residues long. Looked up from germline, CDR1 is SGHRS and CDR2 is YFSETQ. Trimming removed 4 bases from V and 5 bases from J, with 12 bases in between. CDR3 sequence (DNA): TGCGCCAGCAGCGTGCAGAATCCGGAGACCCAGTACTTC. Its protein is CASSVQNPETQYF.

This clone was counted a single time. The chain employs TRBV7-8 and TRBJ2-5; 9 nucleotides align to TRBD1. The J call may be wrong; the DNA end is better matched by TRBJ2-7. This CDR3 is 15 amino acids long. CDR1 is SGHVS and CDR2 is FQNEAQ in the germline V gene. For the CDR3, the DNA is TGTGCCAGCAGCTTAGGGAGGACAGGGGCCTACGAGCAGTACTTC. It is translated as CASSLGRTGAYEQYF.

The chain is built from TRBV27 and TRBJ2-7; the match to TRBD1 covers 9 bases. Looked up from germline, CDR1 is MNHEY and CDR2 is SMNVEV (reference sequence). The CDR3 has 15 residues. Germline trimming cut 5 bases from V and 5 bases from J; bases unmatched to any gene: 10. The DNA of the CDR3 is TGTGCCAGCAGTCCCACAGACAGGGGGGAACACGAGCAGTACTTC. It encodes CASSPTDRGEHEQYF.

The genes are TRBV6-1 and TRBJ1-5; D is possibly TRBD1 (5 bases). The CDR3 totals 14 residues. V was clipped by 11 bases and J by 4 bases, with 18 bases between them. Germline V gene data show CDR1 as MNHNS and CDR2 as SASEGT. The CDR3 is CASWRGFFNQPQHF. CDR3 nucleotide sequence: TGTGCCTCCTGGAGGGGATTTTTTAATCAGCCCCAGCATTTT.

CDR3 sequence reads: CAWSPGTYYEQYF. The CDR3 DNA is TGTGCCTGGAGCCCTGGGACTTACTACGAGCAGTACTTC. The chain is built from TRBV30 and TRBJ2-7, with a tentative D call TRBD2 (6 bases). Trimming left V 3 bases short and J 3 bases short, with 12 bases between. The CDR3 runs to 13 residues. Germline V lookup: CDR1 GTSNPN, CDR2 SVGIG (reference sequence).

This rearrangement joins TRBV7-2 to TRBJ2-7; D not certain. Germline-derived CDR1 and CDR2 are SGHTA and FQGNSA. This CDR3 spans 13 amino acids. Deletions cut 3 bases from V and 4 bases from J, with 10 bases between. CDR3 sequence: CASSFKSVYEQYF. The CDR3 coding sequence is TGTGCCAGCAGCTTTAAGTCGGTTTACGAGCAGTACTTC.

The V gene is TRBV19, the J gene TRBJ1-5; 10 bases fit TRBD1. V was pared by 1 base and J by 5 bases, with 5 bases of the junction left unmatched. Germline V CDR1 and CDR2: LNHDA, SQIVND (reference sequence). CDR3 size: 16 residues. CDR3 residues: CASSIVLDRGYQPQHF. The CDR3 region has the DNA TGTGCCAGTAGTATAGTCTTGGACAGGGGGTATCAGCCCCAGCATTTT.

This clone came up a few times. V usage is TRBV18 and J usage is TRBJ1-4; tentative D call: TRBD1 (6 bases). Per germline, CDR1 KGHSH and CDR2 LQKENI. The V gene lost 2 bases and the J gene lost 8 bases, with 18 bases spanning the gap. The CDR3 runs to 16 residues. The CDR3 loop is CASSPGARDIVEKLFF. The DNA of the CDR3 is TGTGCCAGCTCACCAGGGGCACGGGACATTGTCGAAAAACTGTTTTTT.

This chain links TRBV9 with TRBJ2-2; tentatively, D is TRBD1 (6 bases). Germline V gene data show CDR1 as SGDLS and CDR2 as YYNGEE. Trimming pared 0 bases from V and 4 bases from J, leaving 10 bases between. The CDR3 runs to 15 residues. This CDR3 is CASSVEQGATGELFF. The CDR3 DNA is TGTGCCAGCAGCGTAGAACAGGGAGCCACCGGGGAGCTGTTTTTT.

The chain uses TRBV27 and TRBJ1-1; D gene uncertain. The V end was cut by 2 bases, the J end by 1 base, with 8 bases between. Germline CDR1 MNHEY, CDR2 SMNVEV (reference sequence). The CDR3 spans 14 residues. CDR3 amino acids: CASSLRPGNTEAFF. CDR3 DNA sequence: TGTGCCAGCAGTTTACGGCCAGGGAACACTGAAGCTTTCTTT.

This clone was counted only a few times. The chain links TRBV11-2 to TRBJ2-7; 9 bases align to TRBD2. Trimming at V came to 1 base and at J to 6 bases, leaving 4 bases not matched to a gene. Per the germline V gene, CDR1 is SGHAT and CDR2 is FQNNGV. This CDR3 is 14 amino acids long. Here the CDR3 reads CASSLGLAGSEQYF. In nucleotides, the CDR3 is TGTGCCAGCAGCTTAGGGCTAGCGGGATCCGAGCAGTACTTC.

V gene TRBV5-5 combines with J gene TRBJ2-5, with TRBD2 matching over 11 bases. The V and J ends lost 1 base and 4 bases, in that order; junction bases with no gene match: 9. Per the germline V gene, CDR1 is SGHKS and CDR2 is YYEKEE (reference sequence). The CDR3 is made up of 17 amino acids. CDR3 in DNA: TGTGCCAGCAGCTTGACTAGCGGGGGCCATCTGGGAGAGACCCAGTACTTC. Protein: CASSLTSGGHLGETQYF.

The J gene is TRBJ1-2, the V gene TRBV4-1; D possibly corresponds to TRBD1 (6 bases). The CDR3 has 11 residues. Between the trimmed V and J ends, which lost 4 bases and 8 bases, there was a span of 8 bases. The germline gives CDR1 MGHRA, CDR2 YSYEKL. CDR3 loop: CASSRGLGYTF. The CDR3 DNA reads TGCGCCAGCAGCCGGGGGCTAGGCTACACCTTC.

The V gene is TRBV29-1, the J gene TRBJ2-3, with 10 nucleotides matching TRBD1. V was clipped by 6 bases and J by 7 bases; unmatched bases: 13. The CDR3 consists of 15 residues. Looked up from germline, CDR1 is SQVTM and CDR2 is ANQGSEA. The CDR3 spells CSVTGGTGVGYTQYF. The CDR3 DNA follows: TGCAGCGTGACGGGCGGGACAGGGGTAGGATATACGCAGTATTTT.

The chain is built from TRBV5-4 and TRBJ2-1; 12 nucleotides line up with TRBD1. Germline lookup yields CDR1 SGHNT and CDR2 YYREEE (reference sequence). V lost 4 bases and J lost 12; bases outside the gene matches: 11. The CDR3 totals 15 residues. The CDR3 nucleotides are TGTGCCAGCAGCATTTCGGGACAGGGGGCCAAGGGGCAGTTCTTC. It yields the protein CASSISGQGAKGQFF.

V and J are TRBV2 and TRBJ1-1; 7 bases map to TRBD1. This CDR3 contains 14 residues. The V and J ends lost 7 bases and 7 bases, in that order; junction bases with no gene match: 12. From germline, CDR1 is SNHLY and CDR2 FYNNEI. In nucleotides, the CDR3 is TGTGCCAGCACCATACAGGGACAGAGAGGTGAAGCTTTCTTT. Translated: CASTIQGQRGEAFF.

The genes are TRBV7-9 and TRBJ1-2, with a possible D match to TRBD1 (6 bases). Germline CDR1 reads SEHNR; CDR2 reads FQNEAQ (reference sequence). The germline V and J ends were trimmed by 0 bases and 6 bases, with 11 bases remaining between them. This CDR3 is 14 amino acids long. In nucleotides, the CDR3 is TGTGCCAGCAGCTTAGCGTGGGGGCGTAATGGCTACACCTTC. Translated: CASSLAWGRNGYTF.

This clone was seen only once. In DNA form, the CDR3 reads TGCGCCAGCAGCTTGGGGACAGTAGCTGAAGCTTTCTTT. Its protein product is CASSLGTVAEAFF. The J gene is TRBJ1-1, the V gene TRBV5-1; D may be TRBD1 (6 bases). Trimming shortened V by 0 bases and J by 6 bases, and 9 bases separated the two germline ends. Germline-derived CDR1 and CDR2 are SGHRS and YFSETQ. The CDR3 spans 13 residues.

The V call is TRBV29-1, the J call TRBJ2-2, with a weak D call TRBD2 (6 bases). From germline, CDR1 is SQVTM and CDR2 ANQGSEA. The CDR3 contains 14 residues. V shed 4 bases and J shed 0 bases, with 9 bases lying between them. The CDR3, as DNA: TGCAGCGTTGGCGGGACTTCGAACACCGGGGAGCTGTTTTTT. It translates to CSVGGTSNTGELFF.

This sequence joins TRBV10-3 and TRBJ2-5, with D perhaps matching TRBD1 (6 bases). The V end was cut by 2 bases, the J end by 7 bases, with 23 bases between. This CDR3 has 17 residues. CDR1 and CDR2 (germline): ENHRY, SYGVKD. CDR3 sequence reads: CAISETGTGHRPGTQYF. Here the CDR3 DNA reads TGTGCCATCAGTGAGACGGGAACGGGACACCGGCCCGGGACCCAGTACTTC.

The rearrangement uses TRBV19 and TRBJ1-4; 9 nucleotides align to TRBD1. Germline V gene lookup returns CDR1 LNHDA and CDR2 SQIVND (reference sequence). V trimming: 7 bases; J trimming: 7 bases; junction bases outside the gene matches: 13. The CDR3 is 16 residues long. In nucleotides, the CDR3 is TGTGCCAGTACCGTATCGCCGGGACAGGGAGTTGAAAAACTGTTTTTT. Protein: CASTVSPGQGVEKLFF.

The CDR3 region has the DNA TGCAGCGTTGGAGGTCCCTTGGCACGCCATGAGCAGTTCTTC. Its translation: CSVGGPLARHEQFF. This chain uses TRBV29-1 with TRBJ2-1; D ambiguous. CDR3 length equals 14 residues. V lost 4 bases and J lost 8, with 18 bases in between. Germline V gene sequence: CDR1 SQVTM, CDR2 ANQGSEA.

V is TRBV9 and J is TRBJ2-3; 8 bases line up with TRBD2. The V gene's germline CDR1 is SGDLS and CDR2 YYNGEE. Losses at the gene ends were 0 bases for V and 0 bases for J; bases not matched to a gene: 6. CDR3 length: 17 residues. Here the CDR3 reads CASSVERLAGSTDTQYF. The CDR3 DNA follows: TGTGCCAGCAGCGTAGAACGGCTAGCGGGCAGCACAGATACGCAGTATTTT.

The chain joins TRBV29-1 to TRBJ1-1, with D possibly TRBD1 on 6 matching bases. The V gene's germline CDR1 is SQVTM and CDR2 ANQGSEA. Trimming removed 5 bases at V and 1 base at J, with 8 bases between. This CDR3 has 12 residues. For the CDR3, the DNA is TGCAGCGTTTACAGGGAGAACACTGAAGCTTTCTTT. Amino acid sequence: CSVYRENTEAFF.

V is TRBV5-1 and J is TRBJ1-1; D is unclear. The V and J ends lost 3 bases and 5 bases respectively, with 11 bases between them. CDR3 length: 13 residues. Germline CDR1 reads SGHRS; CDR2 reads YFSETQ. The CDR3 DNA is TGCGCCAGCAGCTCCCCCGCCCGGACTGAAGCTTTCTTT. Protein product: CASSSPARTEAFF.